This passage covers 6 T cell receptor beta chains from one sample sequenced in a study of blood T cell repertoires in COVID-19. Only in-frame clones appear in the TCRdb table, and some are missing; sequencing was by immunoSEQ multiplex PCR. The top ten hold roughly 1.4% of the sample, which has some 240,000 clones, 84% seen once. Sequencing was done on a sample of peripheral blood. These receptors all stem from a woman in her forties who had recovered from COVID-19.

The chain carries TRBV19 and TRBJ2-1, with TRBD2 identical over 14 bases. V gave up 5 bases and J gave up 9 bases; unmatched junction bases: 3. The CDR3 is 14 residues long. Germline CDR1 LNHDA, CDR2 SQIVND (reference sequence). CDR3 in amino acids: CASSLGLAGGEQFF. DNA of the CDR3: TGTGCCAGTAGTCTCGGACTAGCGGGGGGTGAGCAGTTCTTC.

The chain uses TRBV5-1 and TRBJ2-4, with D maybe TRBD1 (6 bases). V shed 2 bases and J shed 0 bases, with 18 bases lying between them. Germline V CDR1 and CDR2: SGHRS, YFSETQ. The CDR3 covers 18 residues. The CDR3 spells CASSLTTGPLEAKNIQYF. In DNA, the CDR3 is TGCGCCAGCAGCTTAACGACAGGCCCTCTTGAAGCCAAAAACATTCAGTACTTC. Full variable domain (missing parts from reference TRBV5-1 and TRBJ2-4): KAGVTQTPRYLIKTRGQQVTLSCSPISGHRSVSWYQQTPGQGLQFLFEYFSETQRNKGNFPGRFSGRQFSNSRSEMNVSTLELGDSALYLCASSLTTGPLEAKNIQYFGAGTRLSVL.

The chain recombines TRBV6-1 with TRBJ2-4, with TRBD2 matching 9 bases. This CDR3 has 19 amino acids. V shed 2 bases and J 0 bases; nucleotides not matched to a gene: 11. CDR1 and CDR2 (germline): MNHNS, SASEGT. The CDR3 sequence: CASSELAGTRILAKNIQYF. For the CDR3, the DNA is TGTGCCAGCAGTGAACTAGCGGGAACCCGGATACTAGCCAAAAACATTCAGTACTTC.

The chain recombines TRBV10-1 with TRBJ1-6; D is ambiguous. V was pared by 0 bases and J by 6 bases, with 9 bases between. Germline loops: CDR1 WNHNN, CDR2 SYGVQD (reference sequence). The CDR3 has 15 amino acids. The CDR3 DNA reads TGCGCCAGCAGTGAGTCGATGGAGAGTAATTCACCCCTCCACTTT. Translating gives CASSESMESNSPLHF.

J is TRBJ2-7 and V is TRBV19; a possible D gene is TRBD2 (5 bases). The V end was cut by 4 bases, the J end by 0 bases, with 13 bases between. In germline, CDR1 is LNHDA, CDR2 SQIVND (reference sequence). This CDR3 comprises 15 residues. CDR3 sequence reads: CASSRGSLDSYEQYF. CDR3 DNA: TGTGCCAGTAGTAGAGGGTCCCTCGACTCCTACGAGCAGTACTTC.

This clone was counted between two and nine times. The V and J genes are TRBV7-9 and TRBJ1-5; D call uncertain. The V end lost 5 bases, the J end lost 2 bases, and 13 bases lay between the germline ends. This CDR3 has 15 residues. CDR1 SEHNR and CDR2 FQNEAQ come from the germline V gene (reference sequence). The CDR3 loop reads CASSPGAFGNQPQHF. CDR3 sequence (DNA): TGTGCCAGCAGCCCCGGAGCTTTTGGCAATCAGCCCCAGCATTTT.